The 13 T cell receptor beta chains below all came from one sample that was sequenced in a study of molecular identifiers for immune sequencing clone quantification. TCRdb re-derived calls from the PCR reads in MiXCR, one entry per CDR3 protein. The data contain approximately 550,000 distinct CDR3 sequences, about 22% of them singletons. Material for sequencing was naive CD8+ T cells from blood, with Jurkat cell RNA spiked in. Subset in this sample: FACS-sorted CD8+CD4-CCR7+CD45RA+ naive T cells. The receptors originated from a human donor in good health. Some libraries in this study had Jurkat cell RNA spiked in.

This rearrangement joins TRBV6-5 to TRBJ2-7, with D possibly being TRBD2 (5 bases). This CDR3 contains 13 residues. CDR1 and CDR2 from the germline V gene are MNHEY and SVGAGI. Trimming shortened V by 4 bases and J by 5 bases, and 12 bases separated the two germline ends. DNA for the CDR3: TGTGCCAGCAGTTGGCGGGTAAGCGACGAGCAGTACTTC. It is translated as CASSWRVSDEQYF.

This clonotype was recorded many times. The chain has TRBV2 and TRBJ1-2; D not resolved. Germline CDR1 SNHLY, CDR2 FYNNEI. V lost 0 bases to trimming and J lost 2 bases, with 13 bases between them. This CDR3 contains 16 residues. CDR3 loop: CASSEALYMMNYGYTF. Written as DNA, the CDR3 is TGTGCCAGCAGTGAAGCGCTTTACATGATGAACTATGGCTACACCTTC.

This clonotype was counted many times. The chain has TRBV12-3 or TRBV12-4 and TRBJ2-3, with no clear D. Trimming cost V 5 bases and J 6 bases, with 6 bases left between them. This CDR3 contains 11 residues. The CDR3 region has the DNA TGTGCCAGCAGTGATATCGATACGCAGTATTTT. The encoded protein is CASSDIDTQYF.

In this sample, this clonotype turned up many times. The chain recombines TRBV24-1 with TRBJ2-5, with D possibly TRBD2 on 6 matching bases. CDR3 length: 13 amino acids. The V gene's germline CDR1 is KGHDR and CDR2 SFDVKD. Trimming removed 9 bases at V and 3 bases at J, with 13 bases between. This chain's CDR3 is CATRGGSEETQYF. CDR3 coding DNA: TGTGCCACCCGAGGAGGGTCCGAAGAGACCCAGTACTTC.

There are a few counts of this clonotype. The rearrangement links TRBV13 to TRBJ2-7, with a tentative D call TRBD1 (7 bases). With 3 bases removed from V and 2 bases from J, the gap between germline ends came to 17 bases. Germline assignment: CDR1 PRHDT and CDR2 FYEKMQ (reference sequence). This CDR3 has 16 residues. The CDR3 DNA is TGTGCCAGCAGCTTGGGGGGACAGCAATACACCTACGAGCAGTACTTC. It translates to CASSLGGQQYTYEQYF.

This clonotype was detected only once. A much larger clone differs from this one at a single base, so this may be a read error. The gene calls are TRBV5-4 and TRBJ2-5; D is possibly TRBD1 (5 bases). CDR1 and CDR2 (germline): SGHNT, YYREEE (reference sequence). Trimming took off 5 bases at V and 1 base at J, with 9 bases between the two ends. The CDR3 is 13 residues long. CDR3 DNA sequence: TGTGCCAGCAGATTCACAGGCCAAGAGACCCAGTACTTC. It translates to CASRFTGQETQYF.

In this sample, this clonotype turned up many times. V gene TRBV28 combines with J gene TRBJ1-2; maybe TRBD1 (6 bases). The CDR3 loop spans 16 amino acids. V dropped 5 bases and J dropped 1 base, with 17 bases sitting between them. Germline values: CDR1 MDHEN, CDR2 SYDVKM. CDR3 sequence: CASSNPTDSRNYGYTF. The CDR3 DNA is TGTGCCAGCAGTAACCCTACGGACAGCCGTAACTATGGCTACACCTTC.

The count of this clonotype is one. This chain connects TRBV6-5 to TRBJ2-3; TRBD1 is a possible D gene (6 bases). Per germline, CDR1 MNHEY and CDR2 SVGAGI. The CDR3 has 15 amino acids. With 5 bases removed from V and 4 bases from J, the gap between germline ends came to 16 bases. The CDR3 sequence is CASSLRGGWADTQYF. The CDR3 DNA follows: TGTGCCAGCAGTCTCCGAGGGGGTTGGGCAGATACGCAGTATTTT.

This clonotype came up a few times. The V call is TRBV20-1, the J call TRBJ2-3, with unresolved D. Trimming left V 1 base short and J 1 base short, with 12 bases between. The V gene's germline CDR1 is DFQATT and CDR2 SNEGSKA (reference sequence). This CDR3 is built from 15 residues. The CDR3 bases are TGCAGTGCTAGAGCCCGGCACTTCCGCACAGATACGCAGTATTTT. It yields the protein CSARARHFRTDTQYF.

There are many counts of this clonotype. V is TRBV6-5 and J is TRBJ2-4, with TRBD1 matching 7 bases. This CDR3 region has 15 residues. The germline V gene has CDR1 MNHEY and CDR2 SVGAGI. The J segment lost 7 bases and the V segment lost 5 bases, leaving 11 bases of the junction unmatched. Here the CDR3 DNA reads TGTGCCAGCAGTACTTTAGGGGGCTTAGGGAACATTCAGTACTTC. Protein: CASSTLGGLGNIQYF.

This clonotype has ten or more counts. The rearrangement links TRBV29-1 to TRBJ2-3; D is ambiguous. Between the trimmed V and J ends, which lost 2 bases and 1 base, there was a span of 4 bases. Germline values: CDR1 SQVTM, CDR2 ANQGSEA. The CDR3 consists of 12 residues. Written as DNA, the CDR3 is TGCAGCGTTGAAATGGGCACAGATACGCAGTATTTT. This encodes CSVEMGTDTQYF.

At least ten counts were recorded for this clonotype. The V call is TRBV20-1, the J call TRBJ2-7; D assignment may be TRBD1 or TRBD2 (5 bases each). The germline V gene has CDR1 DFQATT and CDR2 SNEGSKA (reference sequence). Trimming shortened V by 6 bases and J by 0 bases, and 12 bases separated the two germline ends. This CDR3 is built from 13 residues. CDR3 nucleotides: TGCAGTGCGAAAAGGGACCACTCCTACGAGCAGTACTTC. This encodes CSAKRDHSYEQYF.

This clonotype was detected ten times or more. The rearrangement uses TRBV29-1 and TRBJ1-2; 9 nucleotides match TRBD1. V lost 3 bases, J lost 3 bases, and 2 bases stayed unmatched. This CDR3 contains 13 residues. From germline, CDR1 is SQVTM and CDR2 ANQGSEA. CDR3 in DNA: TGCAGCGTTGATGGGGACAGGGACTATGGCTACACCTTC. Amino acids: CSVDGDRDYGYTF.